These 14 T cell receptor beta chains were all obtained from the same sample, sequenced in a study of T cells in Graves' hyperthyroidism and ophthalmopathy. Authors of the study amplified TCR beta CDR3 regions from RNA transcripts. In the first-round RT-PCR of the TCR CDR3, the HTBI primer set was used. TCRdb ran MiXCR on the multiplex PCR reads and lists one entry per CDR3 protein. The data show approximately 590,000 distinct CDR3 sequences, about half seen once. Sequencing was carried out using peripheral blood or thyroid tissue (not recorded which). These receptors came from a woman aged 18-30 years with Graves' hyperthyroidism.

This clonotype was found many times. This chain joins TRBV20-1 and TRBJ1-1; a possible D gene is TRBD1 (6 bases). Germline V gene sequence: CDR1 DFQATT, CDR2 SNEGSKA (reference sequence). The CDR3 totals 13 residues. Trimming removed 2 bases from V and 6 bases from J, with 13 bases in between. CDR3 amino acids: CSARRTERSEAFF. CDR3 sequence (DNA): TGCAGTGCTAGACGGACAGAGAGATCTGAAGCTTTCTTT.

This clonotype has a handful of counts. This chain uses TRBV9 with TRBJ1-6; TRBD1 matches at 8 bases. Germline lookup yields CDR1 SGDLS and CDR2 YYNGEE. The junction had 6 bases not matched to a gene; V was cut back by 6 bases and J by 7 bases. CDR3 length: 14 residues. CDR3 DNA: TGTGCCAGCAACGTCGGACAGGGCAATTCACCCCTCCACTTT. Amino acids: CASNVGQGNSPLHF.

The chain recombines TRBV10-3 with TRBJ1-1, with TRBD1 matching 9 bases. J gave up 3 bases and V 7 bases, and 9 bases lay outside the gene matches. This CDR3 has 15 residues. Germline V gene lookup returns CDR1 ENHRY and CDR2 SYGVKD. CDR3 residues: CAITGTGKGDTEAFF. The CDR3 region has the DNA TGTGCCATCACCGGGACAGGGAAGGGAGACACTGAAGCTTTCTTT.

The chain carries TRBV14 and TRBJ2-2; D gene unclear. Deletions cut 0 bases from V and 4 bases from J, with 6 bases between. CDR1 is SGHDN, CDR2 FVKESK, per germline. This CDR3 comprises 14 residues. The DNA of the CDR3 is TGTGCCAGCAGCCAAGACCCCGCCACCGGGGAGCTGTTTTTT. Protein sequence: CASSQDPATGELFF.

The V call is TRBV6-1, the J call TRBJ1-1, with 8 positions matching TRBD1. CDR1 MNHNS and CDR2 SASEGT come from the germline V gene. Trimming removed 6 bases from V and 0 bases from J; junction bases left unmatched: 12. CDR3 length equals 17 residues. The CDR3, as DNA: TGTGCCAGCAGGGCCCGGGACAGGTTTTTCTTGAACACTGAAGCTTTCTTT. Translation: CASRARDRFFLNTEAFF.

The V call is TRBV29-1, the J call TRBJ1-2, with D unresolved. V lost 2 bases, J lost 1 base, and 8 bases lay in between. CDR1 and CDR2 (germline): SQVTM, ANQGSEA. The CDR3 length is 13 residues. CDR3 in amino acids: CSVETRDNYGYTF. DNA for the CDR3: TGCAGCGTTGAAACAAGGGATAACTATGGCTACACCTTC.

The V gene is TRBV7-2, the J gene TRBJ1-3, with 7 positions matching TRBD1. The germline V gene has CDR1 SGHTA and CDR2 FQGNSA. This CDR3 is 16 amino acids long. The trim removed 6 bases at V and 1 base at J, leaving 9 bases unmatched. CDR3: CASSSNRGFSGNTIYF. The CDR3 nucleotides read TGTGCCAGCAGTTCCAACAGGGGTTTTTCTGGAAACACCATATATTTT.

This clonotype was seen at least ten times. V usage is TRBV10-1 and J usage is TRBJ2-7; tentative D call: TRBD1 (6 bases). V was clipped by 0 bases and J by 7 bases, with 13 bases between them. This CDR3 is built from 14 residues. Germline lookup yields CDR1 WNHNN and CDR2 SYGVQD (reference sequence). The CDR3 DNA reads TGCGCCAGCAGTGAGTCGGTGGGGGCAGGGGAGCAGTACTTC. Translating it yields CASSESVGAGEQYF.

V and J are TRBV10-3 and TRBJ2-7; 9 positions agree with TRBD1. The CDR3 is 14 amino acids. Trimming removed 6 bases from V and 6 bases from J; junction bases left unmatched: 9. Germline CDR1 ENHRY, CDR2 SYGVKD. Written as DNA, the CDR3 is TGTGCCATCAGACCCCCGGGACAGGGCAGCGAGCAGTACTTC. Protein: CAIRPPGQGSEQYF.

The rearrangement uses TRBV6-1 and TRBJ1-5; D is unclear. V was pared by 5 bases and J by 6 bases, with 23 bases between. There are 17 residues in the CDR3. Germline V gives CDR1 MNHNS, CDR2 SASEGT. The CDR3 nucleotides are TGTGCCAGCAGTCCACACCGGTCCTCTGGAGGTGGTCAGCCCCAGCATTTT. Its protein product is CASSPHRSSGGGQPQHF.

This rearrangement joins TRBV7-6 to TRBJ2-5; either TRBD1 or TRBD2 may fit D (5 bases each). The V and J ends lost 2 bases and 5 bases respectively, with 12 bases between them. The germline CDR1 and CDR2 sequences are SGHVS and FNYEAQ. The CDR3 extends over 14 amino acids. The CDR3: CASSLWRGVETQYF. The DNA of the CDR3 is TGTGCCAGCAGCTTATGGCGAGGGGTGGAGACCCAGTACTTC.

The rearrangement joins TRBV25-1 to TRBJ1-2; 8 bases are shared with TRBD1. This CDR3 has 14 amino acids. The germline gives CDR1 MGHDK, CDR2 SYGVNS. J gave up 4 bases and V 3 bases, and 4 bases lay outside the gene matches. The CDR3 loop is CASSDRGLSYGYTF. CDR3 nucleotide sequence: TGTGCCAGCAGTGACAGGGGGCTTAGCTATGGCTACACCTTC.

The chain links TRBV20-1 to TRBJ2-5, with 8 bases fitting TRBD2. Germline V gene data show CDR1 as DFQATT and CDR2 as SNEGSKA (reference sequence). CDR3 length: 15 amino acids. V shed 0 bases and J 5 bases; nucleotides not matched to a gene: 8. The CDR3 reads CSARESGGNGETQYF. The CDR3 nucleotides read TGCAGTGCTAGAGAATCGGGGGGGAATGGGGAGACCCAGTACTTC.

On this clonotype itself: One end of the junction is discordant with germline, which a read error may explain. CDR3 nucleotides: TGTGCCAGCAGTTCCTTAGCGGGAGTGGTGGAGACCCAGTACTTC. It specifies CASSSLAGVVETQYF. This sequence joins TRBV10-3 and TRBJ2-5; 9 bases line up with TRBD2. Germline V gene sequence: CDR1 ENHRY, CDR2 SYGVKD. The CDR3 consists of 15 residues.